The T cell receptor (beta chain) under discussion was sequenced for a study of blood T cell repertoires in COVID-19. Study background: Samples representing acute and convalescent COVID-19 were sourced from the United States, Italy and Spain. PBMCs, B-cell-depleted T cells, or T cells provided the cDNA or gDNA that made up the material.

Germline V gene lookup returns CDR1 KGHDR and CDR2 SFDVKD. V lost 3 bases, J lost 7 bases, and 3 bases stayed unmatched. The CDR3 sequence is 15 residues long. Original data processing: Quantification of nucleated cells was approximated via reference gene primer amplification. Sequencing used immunoSEQ multiplex PCR; TCRdb keeps in-frame clones, though not all of them. V, J and clone size are those of that table, while D and trimming were read from the DNA. This table has 70,000 to 95,000 clones, about 91% appearing once. This TCR was recovered from a woman older than 75 with acute or convalescent COVID-19. The sample comprised peripheral blood. The genes are TRBV24-1 and TRBJ2-1; 12 nucleotides line up with TRBD1. CDR3 DNA: TGTGCCACCAGTGATCCGGGACAGGGGGCGAATGAGCAGTTCTTC. Its translation is CATSDPGQGANEQFF.